A single sample gave rise to the 26 T cell receptor beta chains below, sequenced in a study of OX40 agonist ivuxolimab in advanced cancers. The assay was immunoSEQ multiplex PCR, and TCRdb's table has in-frame clones only and misses some. The profile shows 65,000 to 70,000 clones, 75% to 90% of them singletons. The sample consisted of CD4+ or CD8+ T cells sorted from blood, taken in a trial of the OX40 agonist ivuxolimab. The receptors shown here come from an adult with an advanced solid tumor such as melanoma, head and neck, liver or kidney cancer.

This rearrangement joins TRBV7-9 to TRBJ2-7; tentatively, D is TRBD1 (6 bases). The CDR3 has 12 amino acids. Germline V gives CDR1 SEHNR, CDR2 FQNEAQ (reference sequence). CDR3 in amino acids: CASGQGRGEQYF. CDR3 DNA sequence: TGTGCATCAGGGCAGGGGAGAGGCGAGCAGTACTTC.

CDR3 in DNA: TGTGCCAGCAGCCTTTCTGGGACGGACAAATACACAGATACGCAGTATTTT. This translates into CASSLSGTDKYTDTQYF. The rearrangement links TRBV7-6 to TRBJ2-3; tentatively, D is TRBD1 or TRBD2 (5 bases each). V gave up 5 bases and J gave up 2 bases, with 20 bases separating them. The length of the CDR3 is 17 residues. Per the germline V gene, CDR1 is SGHVS and CDR2 is FNYEAQ.

A word on this clone: One end of the junction is discordant with germline, which a read error may explain. CDR3 bases: TGTGCCAGCAACCAAGAATACGCGGGAGGGGGTGATACGCAGTATTTT. Protein product: CASNQEYAGGGDTQYF. This sequence joins TRBV4-2 and TRBJ2-3, with 9 positions matching TRBD2. Looked up from germline, CDR1 is LGHNA and CDR2 is YNFKEQ. This CDR3 is built from 16 residues.

V usage is TRBV5-1 and J usage is TRBJ1-2; D uncertain. Germline assignment: CDR1 SGHRS and CDR2 YFSETQ. This CDR3 contains 15 residues. V was pared by 1 base and J by 1 base, with 11 bases between. The CDR3 protein is CASSLFPDGNYGYTF. DNA of the CDR3: TGCGCCAGCAGCTTGTTCCCGGATGGTAACTATGGCTACACCTTC.

The V and J genes are TRBV30 and TRBJ1-3; D perhaps matches TRBD1 (5 bases). Trimming stripped 3 bases from V and 1 base from J, with 16 bases between. Per germline, CDR1 GTSNPN and CDR2 SVGIG (reference sequence). The CDR3 sequence is 16 residues long. The CDR3 DNA reads TGTGCCTGGAGGGGGGGGACGGTGTATTCTGGAAACACCATATATTTT. Its protein product is CAWRGGTVYSGNTIYF.

The chain couples TRBV27 to TRBJ2-7, with 7 bases aligning to TRBD2. The V gene's germline CDR1 is MNHEY and CDR2 SMNVEV (reference sequence). The CDR3 runs to 14 residues. The junction had 5 bases not matched to a gene; V was cut back by 4 bases and J by 2 bases. The CDR3 DNA follows: TGTGCCAGCAGTTACGGGAGGCCAACCTACGAGCAGTACTTC. This sequence encodes CASSYGRPTYEQYF.

The chain recombines TRBV2 with TRBJ2-1; 7 bases map to TRBD2. The germline CDR1 and CDR2 sequences are SNHLY and FYNNEI. The ends lost 3 bases at V and 6 bases at J; junction bases unmatched: 11. CDR3 length: 16 residues. CDR3 nucleotides: TGTGCCAGCAGTGATTGGGGAGGGAGGGGTACCAATGAGCAGTTCTTC. Its protein product is CASSDWGGRGTNEQFF.

A word on this clone: A junction end diverges from the germline sequence, so it may reflect a read error. The V gene is TRBV7-7, the J gene TRBJ2-5, with 8 bases that match TRBD1. The CDR3 spans 16 residues. The germline gives CDR1 SSHAT, CDR2 FNYEAQ (reference sequence). The CDR3 is CASSLGAGGGGETQYF. The CDR3 nucleotides read TGTGCTAGCAGCTTAGGGGCAGGGGGCGGTGGAGAGACCCAGTACTTC.

The J gene is TRBJ1-2, the V gene TRBV19; no reliable D call. Deletions cut 1 base from V and 6 bases from J, with 9 bases between. CDR3 length: 13 amino acids. Germline CDR1 is LNHDA and CDR2 is SQIVND (reference sequence). In DNA form, the CDR3 reads TGTGCCAGTAGTATAGGTCAGATGAATGGCTACACCTTC. This translates into CASSIGQMNGYTF.

Sample share makes this clone medium-sized. The chain combines TRBV7-9 with TRBJ1-2, with D possibly matching TRBD1 (5 bases). CDR3 length equals 13 residues. Germline V CDR1 and CDR2: SEHNR, FQNEAQ (reference sequence). Between the trimmed V and J ends, which lost 5 bases and 5 bases, there was a span of 12 bases. The CDR3 nucleotides read TGTGCCAGCAGCCCTGGGGGGGATTATGGCTACACCTTC. Protein sequence: CASSPGGDYGYTF. Drawing the rest from reference TRBV7-9 and TRBJ1-2, the complete variable domain is DTGVSQNPRHKITKRGQNVTFRCDPISEHNRLYWYRQTLGQGPEFLTYFQNEAQLEKSRLLSDRFSAERPKGSFSTLEIQRTEQGDSAMYLCASSPGGDYGYTFGSGTRLTVV.

This chain connects TRBV5-1 to TRBJ2-5; D remains ambiguous. This CDR3 is built from 13 residues. Germline V CDR1 and CDR2: SGHRS, YFSETQ. Trimming shortened V by 3 bases and J by 9 bases, and 15 bases separated the two germline ends. The DNA of the CDR3 is TGCGCCAGCAGCTATTGGGCTGATCAGGCCCAGTACTTC. This gives the protein CASSYWADQAQYF.

This clone was detected once. The chain joins TRBV19 to TRBJ1-1, with D tentatively TRBD1 (5 bases). V gave up 3 bases and J gave up 5 bases, with 7 bases separating them. CDR1 LNHDA and CDR2 SQIVND come from the germline V gene (reference sequence). The CDR3 extends over 12 amino acids. The CDR3 nucleotides are TGTGCCAGTAGTATGGGGCAAACTGAAGCTTTCTTT. Its protein product is CASSMGQTEAFF.

The J gene is TRBJ2-1, the V gene TRBV28; possibly TRBD2 for D (5 bases). The CDR3 covers 15 residues. The germline CDR1 and CDR2 sequences are MDHEN and SYDVKM. V lost 5 bases and J lost 1, with 12 bases in between. This CDR3 is CASSPGMWSYNEQFF. The CDR3 region has the DNA TGTGCCAGCAGTCCGGGGATGTGGTCCTACAATGAGCAGTTCTTC.

CDR3 sequence reads: CASSSLRDRDTDTQYF. In DNA, the CDR3 is TGTGCCAGCAGTTCCCTGAGGGACAGGGATACAGATACGCAGTATTTT. This sequence joins TRBV27 and TRBJ2-3, with TRBD1 matching over 9 bases. Germline assignment: CDR1 MNHEY and CDR2 SMNVEV (reference sequence). This CDR3 region has 16 residues. V lost 4 bases, J lost 3 bases, and 8 bases stayed unmatched.

The chain recombines TRBV11-1 with TRBJ2-1; 10 positions match TRBD2. J was trimmed by 7 bases and V by 6 bases; bases with no gene match: 9. Per the germline V gene, CDR1 is SGHAT and CDR2 is FQDESV (reference sequence). This CDR3 contains 15 residues. The CDR3, as DNA: TGTGCCAGCAGGCCCAGCGGGGGGGCGGGTAATGAGCAGTTCTTC. Translation: CASRPSGGAGNEQFF.

The genes are TRBV4-3 and TRBJ2-6; weak D call: TRBD1 (6 bases). Germline CDR1 LGHNA, CDR2 YSLEER. The CDR3 length is 16 residues. V was cut by 1 base and J by 4 bases, with 11 bases left in between. DNA of the CDR3: TGCGCCAGCAGCCAAGCCAGGGGATCCGGGGCCAACGTCCTGACTTTC. Its translation: CASSQARGSGANVLTF.

The rearrangement links TRBV4-3 to TRBJ2-1; D perhaps matches TRBD1 (6 bases). The CDR3 covers 16 residues. CDR1 LGHNA and CDR2 YSLEER come from the germline V gene. Trimming left V 0 bases short and J 3 bases short, with 12 bases between. CDR3 protein: CASSQEDRGGYNEQFF. The CDR3 nucleotides read TGCGCCAGCAGCCAAGAGGACAGAGGTGGCTACAATGAGCAGTTCTTC.

This clone was counted a single time. The rearrangement uses TRBV28 and TRBJ2-7, with 7 nucleotides matching TRBD1. The CDR3 is made up of 14 amino acids. Unmatched junction bases numbered 10, after V lost 5 bases and J lost 6 bases. CDR1 MDHEN and CDR2 SYDVKM come from the germline V gene. The CDR3 coding sequence is TGTGCCAGCAGTATCCTTTACGACAGGGTCGAGCAGTACTTC. This gives the protein CASSILYDRVEQYF.

This clone was found once. This sequence joins TRBV11-2 and TRBJ2-7, with 9 bases matching TRBD2. The CDR3 has 16 amino acids. Per the germline V gene, CDR1 is SGHAT and CDR2 is FQNNGV. The ends lost 1 base at V and 3 bases at J; junction bases unmatched: 7. CDR3 DNA sequence: TGTGCCAGCAGCTTAGTGGGGCTAGCGGGAAACTACGAGCAGTACTTC. This encodes CASSLVGLAGNYEQYF.

About this clone itself: The junction and the germline gene differ at one end; a read error may be behind it. The chain is built from TRBV29-1 and TRBJ2-1, with D possibly being TRBD2 (6 bases). The CDR3 length is 12 residues. CDR1 SQVTM and CDR2 ANQGSEA come from the germline V gene. CDR3 nucleotide sequence: TGCAGCGTTAAAGAACCCCGGGAGGAGCAGTTCTTC. Translating gives CSVKEPREEQFF.

This chain joins TRBV30 and TRBJ1-1; no reliable D call. Germline CDR1 and CDR2: GTSNPN and SVGIG (reference sequence). V lost 0 bases, J lost 0 bases, and 8 bases lay in between. The CDR3 runs to 14 residues. The CDR3 loop is CAWSVGFMNTEAFF. For the CDR3, the DNA is TGTGCCTGGAGTGTGGGGTTCATGAACACTGAAGCTTTCTTT.

The chain couples TRBV5-6 to TRBJ1-5; D is undetermined. Germline lookup yields CDR1 SGHDT and CDR2 YYEEEE. The germline V and J ends were trimmed by 1 base and 1 base, with 6 bases remaining between them. CDR3 length equals 14 residues. The CDR3 region has the DNA TGTGCCAGCAGCTTGTTGGTGAGCAATCAGCCCCAGCATTTT. It translates to CASSLLVSNQPQHF.

The chain uses TRBV28 and TRBJ2-1; D may be TRBD2 (6 bases). V lost 1 base to trimming and J lost 4 bases, with 11 bases between them. Germline assignment: CDR1 MDHEN and CDR2 SYDVKM. The CDR3 has 15 amino acids. DNA for the CDR3: TGTGCCAGCAGTTTATATCCAGGGACTTACAATGAGCAGTTCTTC. This gives the protein CASSLYPGTYNEQFF.

This chain uses TRBV5-4 with TRBJ2-4; weak D call: TRBD1 (6 bases). CDR3 length equals 15 residues. The germline gives CDR1 SGHNT, CDR2 YYREEE (reference sequence). The V and J ends lost 4 bases and 8 bases respectively, with 19 bases between them. The DNA for the CDR3 is TGTGCCAGCAGCGACGAACCGGACAGCACTGACATTCAGTACTTC. This translates into CASSDEPDSTDIQYF.

The chain recombines TRBV7-9 with TRBJ2-2; 7 nucleotides align to TRBD1. Germline loops: CDR1 SEHNR, CDR2 FQNEAQ (reference sequence). The CDR3 totals 17 residues. V lost 5 bases to trimming and J lost 6 bases; unmatched junction nucleotides: 15. The CDR3 is CASSLDLGHRGPGELFF. The CDR3 DNA reads TGTGCCAGCAGCCTCGACCTCGGCCACAGGGGTCCCGGGGAGCTGTTTTTT.

The CDR3 coding sequence is TGTGCCAGCAGCTTAATGGGACTCAGCACAGATACGCAGTATTTT. Translating it yields CASSLMGLSTDTQYF. The chain employs TRBV7-3 and TRBJ2-3, with D tentatively TRBD2 (6 bases). The V end lost 1 base, the J end lost 0 bases, and 8 bases lay between the germline ends. The CDR3 runs 15 residues. Looked up from germline, CDR1 is SGHTA and CDR2 is FQGTGA.